One sample yielded the 5 T cell receptor beta chains listed below, sequenced in a study of CD8 T cells in Susac syndrome. Reverse transcription of roughly 0.45 to 1 ug RNA was performed with random hexamers. TCRdb itself ran the immunoSEQ multiplex PCR reads through MiXCR, one entry per CDR3 protein. The table includes approximately 190,000 distinct CDR3 sequences, about 93% detected once. Material for sequencing was CD4+ T cells from PBMCs. The receptors shown here come from a human donor in good health.

The chain joins TRBV19 to TRBJ2-7; the D gene could be TRBD1 or TRBD2 (5 bases each). There are 15 residues in the CDR3. V lost 10 bases to trimming and J lost 2 bases, with 21 bases between them. Germline V CDR1 and CDR2: LNHDA, SQIVND (reference sequence). In DNA form, the CDR3 reads TGTGCCACCACTCGTCACTCCATGGGGGCCTACGAGCAGTACTTC. This encodes CATTRHSMGAYEQYF.

The V gene is TRBV28, the J gene TRBJ1-1, with 8 bases that match TRBD1. Losses at the gene ends were 4 bases for V and 7 bases for J; bases not matched to a gene: 17. Germline-derived CDR1 and CDR2 are MDHEN and SYDVKM. This CDR3 spans 17 amino acids. CDR3 protein: CASSSFTGGGVRGEAFF. CDR3 DNA sequence: TGTGCCAGCAGTTCCTTCACAGGGGGAGGTGTTCGCGGTGAAGCTTTCTTT. Full variable domain (remainder filled in from reference TRBV28 and TRBJ1-1): DVKVTQSSRYLVKRTGEKVFLECVQDMDHENMFWYRQDPGLGLRLIYFSYDVKMKEKGDIPEGYSVSREKKERFSLILESASTNQTSMYLCASSSFTGGGVRGEAFFGQGTRLTVV.

The chain links TRBV15 to TRBJ1-1, with D tentatively TRBD1 (6 bases). The V end lost 2 bases, the J end lost 4 bases, and 11 bases lay between the germline ends. Germline-derived CDR1 and CDR2 are LNHNV and YYDKDF (reference sequence). CDR3 size: 14 residues. The CDR3 nucleotides read TGTGCCACCAGCAGAATACAGGGAGGCACTGAAGCTTTCTTT. Protein sequence: CATSRIQGGTEAFF.

The gene calls are TRBV6-2 or TRBV6-3 and TRBJ2-3, with 9 bases fitting TRBD2. The J segment lost 3 bases and the V segment lost 4 bases, leaving 11 bases of the junction unmatched. The CDR3 extends over 17 amino acids. Germline CDR1 MNHEY, CDR2 SVGEGT. CDR3 amino acids: CASSSLTSGLPTDTQYF. The CDR3 nucleotides are TGTGCCAGCAGTTCCCTGACTAGCGGACTACCGACAGATACGCAGTATTTT.

The chain is built from TRBV6-2 or TRBV6-3 and TRBJ1-5, with D hard to call. Germline V gene lookup returns CDR1 MNHEY and CDR2 SVGEGT. CDR3 length: 14 amino acids. Trimming left V 5 bases short and J 2 bases short, with 10 bases between. CDR3 DNA: TGTGCCAGCAGTGGACTTGGTCGCAATCAGCCCCAGCATTTT. Its translation: CASSGLGRNQPQHF.